Following are 6 T cell receptor beta chains from one sample sequenced in a study of shared clonotypes between healthy human individuals. The repertoire was sequenced with immunoSEQ multiplex PCR; TCRdb's copy has only in-frame clones and lacks some. This sample has some 1,900,000 clones, with about 94% found just once. CD45RO-negative, CCR7-positively selected cells formed the naive CD8 fraction, excluding terminally differentiated effector memory CD45RA+ cells. Material: naive CD8+ T cells sorted from blood. The receptors shown here come from a man aged 18 to 29 in good health.

V and J are TRBV19 and TRBJ1-1, with D uncertain. This CDR3 spans 14 amino acids. Trimming took 7 bases from V and 0 from J, leaving 12 bases between them. Germline CDR1 is LNHDA and CDR2 is SQIVND (reference sequence). In DNA, the CDR3 is TGTGCCAGTAAAAGGAGTTACATGAACACTGAAGCTTTCTTT. It codes for CASKRSYMNTEAFF. Looking up the rest from reference TRBV19 and TRBJ1-1 gives the full variable domain: DGGITQSPKYLFRKEGQNVTLSCEQNLNHDAMYWYRQDPGQGLRLIYYSQIVNDFQKGDIAEGYSVSREKKESFPLTVTSAQKNPTAFYLCASKRSYMNTEAFFGQGTRLTVV.

This chain connects TRBV10-3 to TRBJ2-1; a possible D gene is TRBD1 (5 bases). The V end was cut by 6 bases, the J end by 1 base, with 10 bases between. CDR1 ENHRY and CDR2 SYGVKD come from the germline V gene. There are 14 residues in the CDR3. The DNA of the CDR3 is TGTGCCATCAGCGGCGCAGGGTCCTACAATGAGCAGTTCTTC. Translating it yields CAISGAGSYNEQFF.

The sample holds one count of this clone. V gene TRBV5-1 combines with J gene TRBJ2-2; 8 bases agree with TRBD2. CDR3 size: 18 residues. V lost 4 bases and J lost 0; bases outside the gene matches: 11. Germline assignment: CDR1 SGHRS and CDR2 YFSETQ. CDR3 nucleotide sequence: TGCGCCAGCAGCCTTCGGCCTACTAGCGGACCGAACACCGGGGAGCTGTTTTTT. Protein product: CASSLRPTSGPNTGELFF.

The sample holds one count of this clone. CDR3 DNA sequence: TGTGCCAGCAGCCCCCTTGTGGGCTCTGGGGCCAACGTCCTGACTTTC. Protein sequence: CASSPLVGSGANVLTF. The chain is built from TRBV5-8 and TRBJ2-6; no clear D. The germline V gene encodes CDR1 SGHTS and CDR2 YDEGEE. This CDR3 comprises 16 residues. V dropped 4 bases and J dropped 0 bases, with 11 bases sitting between them.

The V call is TRBV20-1, the J call TRBJ1-2, with no clear D. The CDR3 covers 11 residues. V lost 5 bases and J lost 5, with 9 bases in between. CDR1 and CDR2 from the germline V gene are DFQATT and SNEGSKA (reference sequence). The CDR3 DNA sequence: TGCAGTGCTCCTGCGGGGTATGGCTACACCTTC. Its translation: CSAPAGYGYTF.

Worth noting for this clone: Other DNA variants within this sample encode the same CDR3. The chain combines TRBV19 with TRBJ2-7, with 8 bases that match TRBD1. V gave up 3 bases and J gave up 3 bases; unmatched junction bases: 4. Germline CDR1 LNHDA, CDR2 SQIVND (reference sequence). The CDR3 loop spans 14 amino acids. For the CDR3, the DNA is TGTGCCAGTAGTATCGGACAGGGAAGCTACGAGCAGTACTTC. Amino acid sequence: CASSIGQGSYEQYF.